The 21 T cell receptor beta chains below all came from one sample that was sequenced in a study of blood T cell repertoires in COVID-19. Assay: immunoSEQ multiplex PCR; the TCRdb copy retains only in-frame clones and omits some. Altogether 250,000 to 350,000 clones are present, 83% being singletons, with the ten largest covering 0.95% to 1.5%. The sequenced sample consisted of peripheral blood. The receptors stem from a woman aged 50 to 60 with acute or convalescent COVID-19.

This chain links TRBV27 with TRBJ1-2; TRBD1 is a possible D gene (6 bases). CDR1 and CDR2 (germline): MNHEY, SMNVEV (reference sequence). V lost 2 bases to trimming and J lost 7 bases, with 20 bases between them. The CDR3 has 16 residues. The CDR3 DNA reads as TGTGCCAGCAGTTTAGGCGCCCCCAACAGGGAGTCTGGCTACACCTTC. Translating gives CASSLGAPNRESGYTF.

This rearrangement joins TRBV19 to TRBJ2-1; 9 positions agree with TRBD2. Germline V lookup: CDR1 LNHDA, CDR2 SQIVND (reference sequence). The CDR3 is 15 residues long. V dropped 5 bases and J dropped 7; count of bases not matched to a gene: 9. CDR3 residues: CASSPLAGARNEQFF. The DNA of the CDR3 is TGTGCCAGTAGTCCCTTAGCGGGAGCTAGGAATGAGCAGTTCTTC.

This sequence joins TRBV18 and TRBJ1-1; D possibly corresponds to TRBD1 (6 bases). Between the trimmed V and J ends, which lost 2 bases and 4 bases, there was a span of 20 bases. The CDR3 extends over 17 amino acids. Germline lookup yields CDR1 KGHSH and CDR2 LQKENI. Written as DNA, the CDR3 is TGTGCCAGCTCACCAAGCGTTGTGGGGGGGCTGGGCACTGAAGCTTTCTTT. This gives the protein CASSPSVVGGLGTEAFF.

The chain combines TRBV6-6 with TRBJ1-4, with D uncertain. V dropped 8 bases and J dropped 8 bases, with 9 bases sitting between them. This CDR3 is built from 11 residues. Germline V gene lookup returns CDR1 MNHNY and CDR2 SVGAGI (reference sequence). The CDR3 DNA is TGTGCCAGCTGGATGAGGGAAAAACTGTTTTTT. As protein: CASWMREKLFF.

The rearrangement joins TRBV6-1 to TRBJ1-2; 7 bases match TRBD1. V lost 2 bases to trimming and J lost 4 bases; unmatched junction nucleotides: 4. CDR3 size: 14 residues. CDR1 MNHNS and CDR2 SASEGT come from the germline V gene. As DNA, the CDR3 is TGTGCCAGCAGTGAACTACAGGGGAGCTATGGCTACACCTTC. Encoded protein: CASSELQGSYGYTF.

The chain joins TRBV28 to TRBJ2-3, with D uncertain. Between the trimmed V and J ends, which lost 3 bases and 1 base, there was a span of 8 bases. The CDR3 length is 14 residues. From germline, CDR1 is MDHEN and CDR2 SYDVKM. The CDR3, as DNA: TGTGCCAGCAGTTTTGACTCGCGCACAGATACGCAGTATTTT. Encoded protein: CASSFDSRTDTQYF.

The chain is built from TRBV6-5 and TRBJ1-2; 11 bases fit TRBD1. V lost 6 bases to trimming and J lost 4 bases; unmatched junction nucleotides: 4. From germline, CDR1 is MNHEY and CDR2 SVGAGI. The CDR3 totals 14 residues. DNA for the CDR3: TGTGCCAGCAGGGGGACAGGGGGATTCTATGGCTACACCTTC. Its protein product is CASRGTGGFYGYTF.

The V and J genes are TRBV5-1 and TRBJ2-1; D unclear. V lost 5 bases, J lost 6 bases, and 12 bases lay in between. The germline CDR1 and CDR2 sequences are SGHRS and YFSETQ. CDR3 size: 13 residues. The CDR3 loop reads CASSSNAGNEQFF. DNA for the CDR3: TGCGCCAGCAGTTCTAACGCCGGCAATGAGCAGTTCTTC. Full variable domain (remainder filled in from reference TRBV5-1 and TRBJ2-1): KAGVTQTPRYLIKTRGQQVTLSCSPISGHRSVSWYQQTPGQGLQFLFEYFSETQRNKGNFPGRFSGRQFSNSRSEMNVSTLELGDSALYLCASSSNAGNEQFFGPGTRLTVL.

CDR3 DNA sequence: TGCGCCAGCAGCCTCAACGCCGGGACAGACTATGGCTACACCTTC. Its protein is CASSLNAGTDYGYTF. The genes are TRBV4-1 and TRBJ1-2; 7 bases fit TRBD1. The V gene's germline CDR1 is MGHRA and CDR2 YSYEKL. This CDR3 comprises 15 residues. Trimming took 4 bases from V and 3 from J; bases not matched to a gene: 8.

V is TRBV4-2 and J is TRBJ1-4; D is perhaps TRBD1 (6 bases). V was shortened by 4 bases and J by 5 bases, with 14 bases between the two germline ends. The CDR3 has 15 residues. Germline V gives CDR1 LGHNA, CDR2 YNFKEQ. The CDR3 nucleotides read TGTGCCAGCAGCCCCCCGCGAAGGGGGAATGAAAAACTGTTTTTT. Its translation: CASSPPRRGNEKLFF.

In this sample, this clone turned up once. The rearrangement joins TRBV12-5 to TRBJ2-1, with D possibly TRBD1 on 6 matching bases. Germline V gives CDR1 LGHNT, CDR2 FRNRAP. Trimming stripped 2 bases from V and 6 bases from J, with 14 bases between. This CDR3 spans 15 amino acids. For the CDR3, the DNA is TGTGCTAGTGGTTTGCCACGGGGACAAAGCAATGAGCAGTTCTTC. This encodes CASGLPRGQSNEQFF.

The chain is built from TRBV12-5 and TRBJ2-5; 9 positions agree with TRBD1. J lost 0 bases, V lost 1 base, and 6 bases had no gene match. Germline V gene lookup returns CDR1 LGHNT and CDR2 FRNRAP. This CDR3 has 17 amino acids. The CDR3 sequence is CASGLAKGQGHQETQYF. For the CDR3, the DNA is TGTGCTAGTGGTTTGGCTAAGGGACAGGGCCACCAAGAGACCCAGTACTTC.

This CDR3 is CASSLGTLGGGGTDTQYF. The CDR3 DNA is TGCGCCAGCAGCTTGGGAACCCTTGGAGGCGGTGGCACAGATACGCAGTATTTT. The chain joins TRBV5-1 to TRBJ2-3; tentative D call: TRBD2 (5 bases). This CDR3 has 18 residues. The germline V gene encodes CDR1 SGHRS and CDR2 YFSETQ. The ends were cut back, 0 bases at V and 1 base at J, with 18 bases in the middle.

The chain joins TRBV6-1 to TRBJ1-1, with TRBD1 matching over 7 bases. J gave up 9 bases and V 1 base, and 5 bases lay outside the gene matches. CDR3 length equals 13 residues. Per germline, CDR1 MNHNS and CDR2 SASEGT. The CDR3 is CASSEGQGRKAFF. The CDR3 region has the DNA TGTGCCAGCAGTGAAGGACAGGGAAGAAAAGCTTTCTTT.

This clone was observed a few times. The chain employs TRBV6-6 and TRBJ1-1; TRBD1 aligns across 8 bases. CDR3 length equals 13 residues. V trimming: 6 bases; J trimming: 4 bases; junction bases outside the gene matches: 4. CDR1 is MNHNY, CDR2 SVGAGI, per germline (reference sequence). CDR3 sequence: CASSSGTGTEAFF. The DNA for the CDR3 is TGTGCCAGCAGCTCCGGGACAGGCACTGAAGCTTTCTTT.

This rearrangement joins TRBV7-2 to TRBJ2-1; 12 positions agree with TRBD2. There are 18 residues in the CDR3. Trimming removed 8 bases from V and 1 base from J; junction bases left unmatched: 12. The germline V gene encodes CDR1 SGHTA and CDR2 FQGNSA. DNA for the CDR3: TGTGCCAGCTCACCGGCGCTAGCGGGAGGGCCTTCCTACAATGAGCAGTTCTTC. As protein: CASSPALAGGPSYNEQFF. Full variable domain (rest looked up from reference TRBV7-2 and TRBJ2-1): GAGVSQSPSNKVTEKGKDVELRCDPISGHTALYWYRQSLGQGLEFLIYFQGNSAPDKSGLPSDRFSAERTGGSVSTLTIQRTQQEDSAVYLCASSPALAGGPSYNEQFFGPGTRLTVL.

J is TRBJ1-1 and V is TRBV29-1; D unresolved. The CDR3 totals 13 residues. CDR1 and CDR2 (germline): SQVTM, ANQGSEA. V was clipped by 7 bases and J by 2 bases, with 14 bases between them. CDR3 in DNA: TGCAGCGCCTGGGAGGGTTATAACACTGAAGCTTTCTTT. Translated: CSAWEGYNTEAFF.

The rearrangement joins TRBV7-6 to TRBJ2-5; 12 bases map to TRBD2. V gave up 5 bases and J gave up 0 bases; unmatched junction bases: 4. The CDR3 is 16 residues long. Germline CDR1 is SGHVS and CDR2 is FNYEAQ. CDR3 in DNA: TGTGCCAGCAGCGCCCGACTAGCGGGAGACCAAGAGACCCAGTACTTC. Translation gives CASSARLAGDQETQYF.

The V gene is TRBV14, the J gene TRBJ1-2, with 7 bases lining up with TRBD1. Germline loops: CDR1 SGHDN, CDR2 FVKESK. The CDR3 runs to 13 residues. Unmatched junction bases numbered 6, after V lost 6 bases and J lost 5 bases. In DNA, the CDR3 is TGTGCCAGCAGTCAGGGGGGCTGGTATGGCTACACCTTC. It yields the protein CASSQGGWYGYTF. Together with reference TRBV14 and TRBJ1-2, the CDR3 gives the full variable domain: EAGVTQFPSHSVIEKGQTVTLRCDPISGHDNLYWYRRVMGKEIKFLLHFVKESKQDESGMPNNRFLAERTGGTYSTLKVQPAELEDSGVYFCASSQGGWYGYTFGSGTRLTVV.

J is TRBJ2-2 and V is TRBV7-8; D unresolved. V dropped 0 bases and J dropped 4 bases, with 6 bases sitting between them. The CDR3 totals 14 residues. CDR1 is SGHVS, CDR2 FQNEAQ, per germline. Here the CDR3 DNA reads TGTGCCAGCAGCTTAGCGCGCACCACCGGGGAGCTGTTTTTT. Translated, it gives CASSLARTTGELFF.

This clone turned up a few times. At the DNA level, this CDR3 is encoded by other sequences in the same sample as well. The J gene is TRBJ2-5, the V gene TRBV7-2; TRBD1 is a possible D gene (6 bases). CDR3 length: 15 residues. Trimming left V 0 bases short and J 3 bases short, with 11 bases between. CDR1 and CDR2 (germline): SGHTA, FQGNSA. The CDR3 sequence is CASSLAGRGEETQYF. Here the CDR3 DNA reads TGTGCCAGCAGCTTAGCGGGCAGGGGCGAAGAGACCCAGTACTTC.